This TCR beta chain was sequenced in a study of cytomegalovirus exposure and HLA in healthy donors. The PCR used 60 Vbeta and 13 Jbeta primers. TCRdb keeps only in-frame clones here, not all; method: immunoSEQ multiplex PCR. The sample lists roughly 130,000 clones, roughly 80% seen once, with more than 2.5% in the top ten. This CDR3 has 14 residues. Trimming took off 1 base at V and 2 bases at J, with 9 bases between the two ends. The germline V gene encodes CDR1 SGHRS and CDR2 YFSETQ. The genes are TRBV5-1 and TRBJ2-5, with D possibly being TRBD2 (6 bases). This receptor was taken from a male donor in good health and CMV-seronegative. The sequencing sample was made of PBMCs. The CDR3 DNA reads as TGCGCCAGCAGCTTGACTAGCCGACAAGAGACCCAGTACTTC. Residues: CASSLTSRQETQYF.